The TCR beta chain described here comes from a study of T cells in Graves' hyperthyroidism and ophthalmopathy. About the study: Initial diagnosis, before any treatment, was when peripheral blood was collected.

CDR1 is SGHRS and CDR2 is YFSETQ in the germline V gene. Trimming took 2 bases from V and 2 from J, leaving 14 bases between them. This CDR3 has 15 amino acids. Overall study results and limits: Blood also showed most of the thyroid clonotypes that were expanded above 0.001.

Patients having uncontrolled infection, another autoimmune disease, pregnancy or lactation were not included. Diagnosing involved the use of clinical symptoms, serum thyroxine and TRAb, thyroid ultrasound and orbital computed tomography. At least ten counts were recorded for this clonotype. Antigen specificity is unknown. Researchers amplified the TCR beta CDR3 regions from RNA transcripts. Researchers ran a first-round RT-PCR on the TCR CDR3 using the HTBI primer set. TCRdb reanalysed the multiplex PCR reads using MiXCR and keeps one entry per CDR3 protein. The data contain about 570,000 distinct CDR3 sequences, roughly 15% of them singletons.

The sample taken for sequencing was blood. The TCR originated in a woman between 35 and 50 years old with Graves' hyperthyroidism. The chain is built from TRBV5-1 and TRBJ2-7; TRBD1 is a possible D gene (6 bases). The CDR3 reads CASSLRQDITYEQYF. The CDR3 DNA reads as TGCGCCAGCAGCTTAAGACAGGACATTACCTACGAGCAGTACTTC. Filled out from reference TRBV5-1 and TRBJ2-7, the complete variable domain reads KAGVTQTPRYLIKTRGQQVTLSCSPISGHRSVSWYQQTPGQGLQFLFEYFSETQRNKGNFPGRFSGRQFSNSRSEMNVSTLELGDSALYLCASSLRQDITYEQYFGPGTRLTVT.